The sequence of this T cell receptor (beta chain) was determined in a study of T cell repertoires in cytomegalovirus infection (dated by TCRdb to between 2018 and 2021). Study-wide context: Alongside well-studied HLA-B-restricted epitopes, the peptide stimulations were aimed at recently identified HLA-C-restricted CMV epitopes, whose presentation resists viral immunomodulation. The HLA type of each donor mattered for the analysis, because public TCR beta signatures pointed to carriage of CMV infection along with the matching HLA type. What the research found in general, with its limitations: In both this cohort and an independent approximately 350-donor cohort, the cumulative frequency of public TCR beta family members distinguished carriers of CMV infection plus the relevant HLA type. The ex vivo response was dominated by HLA-C-restricted CMV-specific TCR beta clonotypes, and the single most frequent clonotype in two of eight donors was supplied by these HLA-C-restricted clonotypes.

About this clonotype itself: The antigen it binds to is not known. Base qualities are missing; no much larger clone stands one base away.

The treatment or condition tag for this specimen amounts to: in vitro stimulation with specific CMV peptide epitopes to enrich CMV-specific T cells. The CDR3 starts with the cysteine, ends with the phenylalanine, and has 15 residues. Just the 45-base CDR3 DNA is kept, in frame starting at base 1. Ends trimmed: V by 0 bases, J by 6 bases; bases unmatched to a gene: 2. CDR1 and CDR2 are read off the germline V gene as LGHNA and YSLEER. Reads for this sample came from an Illumina HiSeq 1500. TCRdb cleaned the public reads at Q25 with fastp, built clones with MiXCR and kept in-frame beta chains. Identical CDR3 protein sequences are pooled into one entry, listed with their most common genes and DNA. Across this sample there are nearly 700,000 distinct CDR3 sequences, with 30% to 40% seen only once. Of the sample, over 15% falls within the top ten clones.

Source: cultured PBMCs, taken from culture after CMV antigen stimulation. The sequence came from a human donor in good health (CMV status not recorded). Some clones in this sample may be carry-over from other donors' samples. This chain is built from TRBV4-3 and TRBJ2-1; TRBD1 fits 10 bases in the junction. The CDR3 amino acid sequence is: CASSQDRTGGNEQFF. The nucleotide sequence is TGCGCCAGCAGCCAAGATAGGACAGGGGGCAATGAGCAGTTCTTC.